The 7 T cell receptor beta chains listed next were all sequenced from one sample in a study of response to subunit inactivated influenza vaccine. One entry per CDR3 protein, called by TCRdb with MiXCR from the RT-PCR reads. In the table there are more than 450,000 distinct CDR3 sequences, 6.5% to 8% of which are singletons. The sample in question was PBMCs from blood, obtained about 24 months after vaccination. These receptor sequences come from a man aged 50-75 years who received an inactivated influenza vaccine.

This clonotype was seen repeatedly, ten times or more. This chain uses TRBV6-1 with TRBJ2-1; TRBD2 aligns across 7 bases. The germline V gene encodes CDR1 MNHNS and CDR2 SASEGT. The CDR3 totals 15 residues. V lost 6 bases and J lost 7; bases outside the gene matches: 12. The CDR3 nucleotides are TGTGCCAGCAGACGCCTTGCGGGAGAGCTGAATGAGCAGTTCTTC. This sequence encodes CASRRLAGELNEQFF.

The genes are TRBV7-3 and TRBJ1-6; possibly TRBD1 for D (6 bases). The length of the CDR3 is 16 residues. Germline CDR1 is SGHTA and CDR2 is FQGTGA. Trimming took 1 base from V and 4 from J, leaving 11 bases between them. CDR3 amino acids: CASSLIPGQYNSPLHF. The CDR3 coding sequence is TGTGCCAGCAGCTTAATTCCAGGACAGTATAATTCACCCCTCCACTTT.

The chain is built from TRBV7-2 and TRBJ2-3; 10 positions agree with TRBD2. The CDR3 sequence is 15 residues long. In germline, CDR1 is SGHTA, CDR2 FQGNSA. V was clipped by 1 base and J by 7 bases; unmatched bases: 5. The CDR3 DNA follows: TGTGCCAGCAGCTTAGGTCTAGCGGGGGTTAATACGCAGTATTTT. Translation: CASSLGLAGVNTQYF.

This clonotype was seen a few times. V is TRBV10-1 and J is TRBJ2-3, with a weak D call TRBD1 (5 bases). Germline V gene lookup returns CDR1 WNHNN and CDR2 SYGVQD (reference sequence). The CDR3 spans 16 residues. The V gene lost 4 bases and the J gene lost 0 bases, with 14 bases spanning the gap. The CDR3 is CASSGGSQKSTDTQYF. DNA for the CDR3: TGCGCCAGCAGTGGGGGCAGCCAAAAGAGCACAGATACGCAGTATTTT.

This clonotype was seen more than once but under ten times. The rearrangement uses TRBV29-1 and TRBJ1-3, with D hard to call. V was cut by 6 bases and J by 1 base, with 16 bases left in between. From germline, CDR1 is SQVTM and CDR2 ANQGSEA. CDR3 length: 15 amino acids. Here the CDR3 DNA reads TGCAGCGTGACACCCCGACTGAGTTCTGGAAACACCATATATTTT. It translates to CSVTPRLSSGNTIYF.

This clonotype has ten or more counts. V is TRBV20-1 and J is TRBJ2-7; 11 positions agree with TRBD2. Germline CDR1 reads DFQATT; CDR2 reads SNEGSKA (reference sequence). The CDR3 sequence is 15 residues long. The V and J ends lost 3 bases and 6 bases, in that order; junction bases with no gene match: 10. CDR3: CSASSGGLAGGEQYF. The DNA for the CDR3 is TGCAGTGCTAGTTCGGGCGGCCTAGCGGGAGGCGAGCAGTACTTC.

This clonotype appeared a few times. The rearrangement joins TRBV20-1 to TRBJ2-7; D may be TRBD1 (6 bases). The V end lost 5 bases, the J end lost 3 bases, and 14 bases lay between the germline ends. CDR1 is DFQATT and CDR2 is SNEGSKA in the germline V gene (reference sequence). The CDR3 sequence is 13 residues long. The CDR3 DNA follows: TGCAGTGCTGAACGGGACACCAACTACGAGCAGTACTTC. Amino acid sequence: CSAERDTNYEQYF.